Sequencing of this T cell receptor (beta chain) was carried out in a study of control samples from healthy donors and cancer patients. Data came from immunoSEQ multiplex PCR; TCRdb stores just in-frame clones and leaves some out. Found here are over 75,000 clones, 70% to 90% of them singletons; the top ten hold approximately 19%. This CDR3 region has 14 residues. With 6 bases clipped from V and 5 bases from J, the junction kept 6 bases outside the gene matches. Germline V gives CDR1 MNHEY, CDR2 SVGAGI. The origin of this receptor is a man aged 25 to 45 in good health. Sequenced material: blood. The J gene is TRBJ1-5, the V gene TRBV6-5; 8 positions match TRBD1. The DNA for the CDR3 is TGTGCCAGCAGCCTGGACAGGGCCTATCAGCCCCAGCATTTT. This gives the protein CASSLDRAYQPQHF.